The T cell receptor beta chain under discussion was sequenced for a study of Ad26.COV2.S vaccination and SARS-CoV-2 variants. TCRdb's copy holds only in-frame clones and misses some; the assay was immunoSEQ multiplex PCR. This sample yields 250,000 to 300,000 clones, of which more than 75% are seen a single time; about 3.1% belongs to the top ten. The treatment denotes: some 19 received Ad26.COV2.S at low or high dose, single or two shots; about 5 received placebo; per-sample allocation not given. Samples were taken on day 63 after the first vaccine or placebo injection. Boston hosted the donor, who was an adult aged 18-55 years. Comment on this clone: No antigen is known for it.

Findings of the study overall: Analyses of TCR breadth and depth may have underestimated total T cell responses. Substantial post-vaccination breadth of spike-specific CD8+ and CD4+ T cell responses was reported. Breadth of non-spike TCRs did not differ between vaccinees and placebo recipients.

The sample here was peripheral blood, taken in a trial of Ad26.COV2.S vaccine versus placebo. The source is a person between 18 and 59 years old who received the Ad26.COV2.S COVID-19 vaccine or a placebo.

The chain's CDR3 is CASSLEWTIRNTGELFF. The CDR3 DNA is TGTGCCAGCAGCTTGGAATGGACCATAAGGAACACCGGGGAGCTGTTTTTT. The V call is TRBV11-2, the J call TRBJ2-2; D uncertain. CDR3 size: 17 residues. V was shortened by 3 bases and J by 1 base, with 15 bases between the two germline ends. Germline V CDR1 and CDR2: SGHAT, FQNNGV. The complete variable domain, with remaining parts taken from reference TRBV11-2 and TRBJ2-2, reads EAGVAQSPRYKIIEKRQSVAFWCNPISGHATLYWYQQILGQGPKLLIQFQNNGVVDDSQLPKDRFSAERLKGVDSTLKIQPAKLEDSAVYLCASSLEWTIRNTGELFFGEGSRLTVL.